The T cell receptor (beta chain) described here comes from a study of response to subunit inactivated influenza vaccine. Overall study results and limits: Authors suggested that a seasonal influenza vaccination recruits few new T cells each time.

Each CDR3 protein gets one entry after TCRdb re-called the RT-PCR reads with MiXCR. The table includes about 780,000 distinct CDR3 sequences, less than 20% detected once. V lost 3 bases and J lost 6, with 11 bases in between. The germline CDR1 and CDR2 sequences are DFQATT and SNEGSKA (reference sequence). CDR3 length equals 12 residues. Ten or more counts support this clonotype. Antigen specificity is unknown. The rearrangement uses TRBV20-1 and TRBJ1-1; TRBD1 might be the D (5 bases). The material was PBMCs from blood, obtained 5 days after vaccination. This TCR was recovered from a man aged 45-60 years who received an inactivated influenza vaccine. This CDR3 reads CSARGQGSEAFF. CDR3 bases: TGCAGTGCTAGGGGCCAGGGATCTGAAGCTTTCTTT.